This note documents a single TCR beta chain sequence. The antigen remains unidentified. Sequencing used immunoSEQ multiplex PCR; TCRdb keeps in-frame clones, though not all of them. The sample lists 250,000 to 400,000 clones, roughly 86% occurring once. These donors were members of the roughly 120-subject validation cohort, a group separate from the approximately 680-subject first cohort. The data were taken from a study of cytomegalovirus exposure and HLA in healthy donors. Study conclusions and caveats: Cytomegalovirus-associated status was assigned to fewer than 200 TCR beta chains. Reportedly, diagnosis of cytomegalovirus status by the classifier showed high specificity and sensitivity.

The CDR3 extends over 16 amino acids. With 2 bases clipped from V and 1 base from J, the junction kept 0 bases outside the gene matches. Germline CDR1 is MNHEY and CDR2 is SMNVEV (reference sequence). V usage is TRBV27 and J usage is TRBJ2-3, with 13 bases identical to TRBD2. This TCR came from a man aged 25-45 years in good health and CMV-seronegative. Source material: PBMCs. The CDR3 DNA follows: TGTGCCAGCAGTTTAGGACTAGCGGGAGGCACAGATACGCAGTATTTT. It encodes CASSLGLAGGTDTQYF.